This TCR beta chain was found in a study of T-cell memory formation after mild COVID-19. Study findings and constraints: Contracting clones from day 15 to 85 had balanced CD4/CD8; later expanders favoured CD4+. CD4+ contracting clones were mainly CM and EM; CD8+ ones, EMRA.

Trimming removed 0 bases from V and 6 bases from J, with 11 bases in between. The V gene's germline CDR1 is LNHNV and CDR2 YYDKDF (reference sequence). This CDR3 is built from 15 residues. Sample barcodes and UMIs were carried by the TCR alpha and TCR beta cDNA libraries that 5'RACE generated with constant-segment primers. TCRdb reanalysed the 5' RACE reads using MiXCR and keeps one entry per CDR3 protein. The table has 350,000 to 500,000 distinct CDR3 sequences, about a quarter seen once; the top ten hold around 14%. A few counts support this clonotype. Antigen specificity is unknown. Sequenced sample: PBMCs or a T cell subset sorted from them (not recorded which). The TCR sequence derives from an adult woman who had mild COVID-19 (a few samples of this study predate the infection). Cell type and time point are not known. The rearrangement uses TRBV15 and TRBJ2-2; D remains ambiguous. This chain's CDR3 is CATSRDGPPAGELFF. The CDR3 DNA follows: TGTGCCACCAGCAGAGATGGGCCCCCCGCCGGGGAGCTGTTTTTT.